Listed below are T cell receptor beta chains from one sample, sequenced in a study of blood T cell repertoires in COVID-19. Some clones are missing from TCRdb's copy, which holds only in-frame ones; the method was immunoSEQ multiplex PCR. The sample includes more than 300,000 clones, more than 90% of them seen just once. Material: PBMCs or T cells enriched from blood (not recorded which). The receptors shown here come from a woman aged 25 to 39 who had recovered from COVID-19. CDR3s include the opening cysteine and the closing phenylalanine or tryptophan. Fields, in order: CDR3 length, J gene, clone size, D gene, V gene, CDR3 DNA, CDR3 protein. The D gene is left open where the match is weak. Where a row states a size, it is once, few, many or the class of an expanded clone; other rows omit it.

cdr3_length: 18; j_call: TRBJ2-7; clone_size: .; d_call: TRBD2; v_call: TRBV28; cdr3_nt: TGTGCCAGCAGGGGACTACCCCCCGGGACGGGGGTTAACTACGAGCAGTACTTC; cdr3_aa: CASRGLPPGTGVNYEQYF
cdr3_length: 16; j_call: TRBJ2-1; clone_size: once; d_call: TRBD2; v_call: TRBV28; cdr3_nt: TGTGCCAGCAGTTTACCGGGACTAGCGGGTTCGAATGAGCAGTTCTTC; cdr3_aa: CASSLPGLAGSNEQFF
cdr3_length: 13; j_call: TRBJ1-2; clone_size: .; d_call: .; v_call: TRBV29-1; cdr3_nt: TGCAGCGTTGAAGATCCCGCTAACTATGGCTACACCTTC; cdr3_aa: CSVEDPANYGYTF
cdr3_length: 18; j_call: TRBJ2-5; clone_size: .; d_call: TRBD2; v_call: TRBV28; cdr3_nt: TGTGCCAGCAGCCTCTGGCCAGCGGGGGGCCTGAGCGAAGAGACCCAGTACTTC; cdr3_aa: CASSLWPAGGLSEETQYF
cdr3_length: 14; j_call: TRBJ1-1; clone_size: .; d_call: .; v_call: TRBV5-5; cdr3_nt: TGTGCCAGCAGCTTCACAGACGGGAACACTGAAGCTTTCTTT; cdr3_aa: CASSFTDGNTEAFF
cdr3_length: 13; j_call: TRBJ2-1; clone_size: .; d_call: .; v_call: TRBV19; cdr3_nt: TGTGCCACCAGAAGGGGCTCCTACAATGAGCAGTTCTTC; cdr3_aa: CATRRGSYNEQFF
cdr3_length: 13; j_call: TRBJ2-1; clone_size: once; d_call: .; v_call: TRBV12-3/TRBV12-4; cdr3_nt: TGTGCCAGCAGCTACCATGGCGGAAATGAGCAGTTCTTC; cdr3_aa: CASSYHGGNEQFF
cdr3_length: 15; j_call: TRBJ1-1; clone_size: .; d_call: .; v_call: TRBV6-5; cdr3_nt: TGTGCCAGCTGCTCAAGGACGGCCGGGGACACTGAAGCTTTCTTT; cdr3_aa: CASCSRTAGDTEAFF
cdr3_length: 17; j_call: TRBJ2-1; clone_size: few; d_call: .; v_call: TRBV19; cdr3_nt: TGTGCCAGTAGTATAGGGACAGTCACCCTTTTTCTCAATGAGCAGTTCTTC; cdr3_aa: CASSIGTVTLFLNEQFF
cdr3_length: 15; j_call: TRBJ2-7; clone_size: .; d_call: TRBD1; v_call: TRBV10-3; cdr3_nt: TGTGCCATCAGGGACGGACAGGGTAATTTCAACGAGCAGTACTTC; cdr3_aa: CAIRDGQGNFNEQYF
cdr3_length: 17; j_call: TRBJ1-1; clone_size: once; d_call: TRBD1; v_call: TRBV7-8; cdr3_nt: TGTGCCAGCAGCTTAGTGCCAGGGGGCACCCCGAACACTGAAGCTTTCTTT; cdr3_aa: CASSLVPGGTPNTEAFF
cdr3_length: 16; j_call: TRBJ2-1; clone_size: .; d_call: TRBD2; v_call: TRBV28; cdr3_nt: TGTGCCAGCAGTTACACGCGGAGCGGGGGGTACAATGAGCAGTTCTTC; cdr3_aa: CASSYTRSGGYNEQFF
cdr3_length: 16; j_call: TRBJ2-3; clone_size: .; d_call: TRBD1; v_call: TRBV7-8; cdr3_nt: TGTGCCAGCAGCCCTAGGTGGGACAGCAGCACAGATACGCAGTATTTT; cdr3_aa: CASSPRWDSSTDTQYF
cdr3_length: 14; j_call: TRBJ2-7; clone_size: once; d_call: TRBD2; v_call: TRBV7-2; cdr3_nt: TGTGCCAGCAGCGGATCCGGGACTAGCGGGAGAAAGGAGTTC; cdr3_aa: CASSGSGTSGRKEF
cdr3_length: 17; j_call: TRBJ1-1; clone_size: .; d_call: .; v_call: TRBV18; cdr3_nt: TGTGCCAGCTCACCAATGGGCCAGGGAGGTCCGAACACTGAAGCTTTCTTT; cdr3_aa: CASSPMGQGGPNTEAFF
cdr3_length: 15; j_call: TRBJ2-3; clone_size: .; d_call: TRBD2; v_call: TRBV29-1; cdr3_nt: TGCAGCGTTACCACCAGGACTAGCGGCACAGATACGCAGTATTTT; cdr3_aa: CSVTTRTSGTDTQYF
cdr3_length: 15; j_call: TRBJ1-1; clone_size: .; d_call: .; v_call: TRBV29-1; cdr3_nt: TGCAGCGTTGAACGGTGGGGCATGAAAGGCACTGAAGCTTTCTTT; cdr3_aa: CSVERWGMKGTEAFF
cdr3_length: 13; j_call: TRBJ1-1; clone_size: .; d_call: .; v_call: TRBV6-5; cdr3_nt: TGTGCCAGCAGCCCCTCGGGGAGGTTAGAAGCTTTCTTT; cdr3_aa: CASSPSGRLEAFF
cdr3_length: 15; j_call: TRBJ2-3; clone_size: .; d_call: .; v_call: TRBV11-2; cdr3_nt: TGTGCCAGCAGCTTAGAAGGCGCGAGGACAGATACGCAGTATTTT; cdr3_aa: CASSLEGARTDTQYF
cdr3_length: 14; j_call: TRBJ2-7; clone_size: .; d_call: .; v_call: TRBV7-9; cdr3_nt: TGTGCCAGCAGCTTAGTGAACAGTCCCTACGAGCAGTACTTC; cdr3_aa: CASSLVNSPYEQYF
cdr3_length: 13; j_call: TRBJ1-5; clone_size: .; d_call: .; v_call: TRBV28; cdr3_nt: TGTGCCAGCAGTTTAAGGAGCGATCAGCCCCAGCATTTT; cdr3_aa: CASSLRSDQPQHF
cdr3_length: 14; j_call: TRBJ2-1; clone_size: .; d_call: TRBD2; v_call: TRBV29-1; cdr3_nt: TGCAGCGTTCGACTAGCGGGACCCTACAATGAGCAGTTCTTC; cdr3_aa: CSVRLAGPYNEQFF
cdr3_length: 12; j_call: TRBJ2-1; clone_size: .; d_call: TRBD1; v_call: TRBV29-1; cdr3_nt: TGCAGCGTTGGACAGGGGGCTGGAGAGCAGTTCTTC; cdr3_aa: CSVGQGAGEQFF
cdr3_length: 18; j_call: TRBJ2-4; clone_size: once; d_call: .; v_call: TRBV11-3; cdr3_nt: TGTGCCAGCAGCCTCAGGACAGCCACAATCTTAGCCAAAAACATTCAGTACTTC; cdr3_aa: CASSLRTATILAKNIQYF
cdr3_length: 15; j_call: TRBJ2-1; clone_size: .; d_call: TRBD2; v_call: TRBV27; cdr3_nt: TGTGCCAGCAGTTCGAGCGGGATGGGGGGTTATGAGCAGTTCTTC; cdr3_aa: CASSSSGMGGYEQFF
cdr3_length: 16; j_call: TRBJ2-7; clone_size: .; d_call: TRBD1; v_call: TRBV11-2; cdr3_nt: TGTGCCAGCAGCTTAGACCCCGGGACAGACTTTTACGAGCAGTACTTC; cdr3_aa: CASSLDPGTDFYEQYF
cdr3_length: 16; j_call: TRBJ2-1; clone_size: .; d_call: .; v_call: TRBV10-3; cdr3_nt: TGTGCCATCAGTGAGGGCGAGGGCGACTCCTACAATGAGCAGTTCTTC; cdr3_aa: CAISEGEGDSYNEQFF
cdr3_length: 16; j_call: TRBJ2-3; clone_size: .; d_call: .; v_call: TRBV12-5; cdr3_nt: TGTGCTAGTGGTTTGGACACAGCCCTTCTCACAGATACGCAGTATTTT; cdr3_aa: CASGLDTALLTDTQYF
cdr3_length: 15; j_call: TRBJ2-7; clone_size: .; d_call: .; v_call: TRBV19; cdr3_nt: TGTGCCAGTAGTCATAATAGCGCCCGGGGCTACGAGCAGTACTTC; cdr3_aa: CASSHNSARGYEQYF
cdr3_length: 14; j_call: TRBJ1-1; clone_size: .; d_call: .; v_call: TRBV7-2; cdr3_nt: TGTGCCAGCAGCTTTACAGGGTACTACACTGAAGCTTTCTTT; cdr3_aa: CASSFTGYYTEAFF
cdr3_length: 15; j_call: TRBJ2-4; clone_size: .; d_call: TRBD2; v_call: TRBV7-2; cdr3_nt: TGTGCCAGCAGGTCAGAGCGGGAGCAGAGTAACATTCAGTACTTC; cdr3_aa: CASRSEREQSNIQYF
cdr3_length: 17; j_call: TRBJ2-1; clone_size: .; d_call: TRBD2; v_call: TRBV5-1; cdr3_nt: TGCGCCAGCAGCCCCCTTGCTGTAGCGGGAGTCGCCAATGAGCAGTTCTTC; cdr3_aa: CASSPLAVAGVANEQFF
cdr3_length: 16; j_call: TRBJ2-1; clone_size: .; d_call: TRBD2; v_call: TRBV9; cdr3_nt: TGTGCCAGCAGCGTAGGGCGGGAGGGCCCCTACAATGAGCAGTTCTTC; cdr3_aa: CASSVGREGPYNEQFF
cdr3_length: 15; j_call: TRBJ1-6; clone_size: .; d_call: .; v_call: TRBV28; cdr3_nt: TGTGCCAGCAGTTTAACAGGGAAGAGGAATTCACCCCTCCACTTT; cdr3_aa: CASSLTGKRNSPLHF
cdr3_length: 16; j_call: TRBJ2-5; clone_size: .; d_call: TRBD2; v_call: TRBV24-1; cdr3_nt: TGTGCCACCCAGGGGAGCGGGGGGTCGGGAGGAGAGACCCAGTACTTC; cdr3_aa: CATQGSGGSGGETQYF
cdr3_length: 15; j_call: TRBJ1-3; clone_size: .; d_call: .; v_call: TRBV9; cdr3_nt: TGTGCCAGCAGCGTAGCGACACAGTCTGGAAACACCATATATTTT; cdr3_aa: CASSVATQSGNTIYF
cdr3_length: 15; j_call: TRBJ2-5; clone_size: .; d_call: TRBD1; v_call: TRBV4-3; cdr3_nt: TGCGCCAGCAGCCATAGGGACAGGGTGGGAGAGACCCAGTACTTC; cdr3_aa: CASSHRDRVGETQYF
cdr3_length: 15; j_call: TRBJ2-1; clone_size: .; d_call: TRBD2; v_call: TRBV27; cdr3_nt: TGTGCCAGCAGTTTATCGCCCCGGACTAGCTTTGAGCAGTTCTTC; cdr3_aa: CASSLSPRTSFEQFF
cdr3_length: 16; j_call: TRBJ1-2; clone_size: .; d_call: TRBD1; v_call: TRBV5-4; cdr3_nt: TGTGCCAGCAGGAAGACCGGGACAGCAAAACTCTATGGCTACACCTTC; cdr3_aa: CASRKTGTAKLYGYTF
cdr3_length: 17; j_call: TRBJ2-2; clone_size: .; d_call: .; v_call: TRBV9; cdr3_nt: TGTGCCAGCAGCCCCGAGGGGGAGACCACGAACACCGGGGAGCTGTTTTTT; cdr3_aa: CASSPEGETTNTGELFF
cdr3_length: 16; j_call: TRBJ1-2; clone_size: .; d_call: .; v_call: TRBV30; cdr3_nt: TGTGCCTGGGGGGGGTCAGTGTTTGATCGGACGGGAGGCTACACCTTC; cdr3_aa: CAWGGSVFDRTGGYTF
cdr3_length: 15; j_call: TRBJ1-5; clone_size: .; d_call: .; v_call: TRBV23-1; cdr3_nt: TGCGCCAGCAGTCAGAGGCGGGATAGCAATCAGCCCCAGCATTTT; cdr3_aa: CASSQRRDSNQPQHF
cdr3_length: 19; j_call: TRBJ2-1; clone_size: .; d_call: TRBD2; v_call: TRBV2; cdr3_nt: TGTGCCAGCAGTGTTTCAACTAGCGGGAGGCGGGGGACCTACAATGAGCAGTTCTTC; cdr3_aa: CASSVSTSGRRGTYNEQFF
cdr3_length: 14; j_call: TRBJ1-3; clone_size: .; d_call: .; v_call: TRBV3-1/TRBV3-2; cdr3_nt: TGTGCCAGCAGCCCGGACAGCTCTGGAAACACCATATATTTT; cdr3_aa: CASSPDSSGNTIYF
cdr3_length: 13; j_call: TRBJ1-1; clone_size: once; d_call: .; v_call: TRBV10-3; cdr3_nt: TGTGCCACCTCAGGGGCCCAAAACACTGAAGCTTTCTTT; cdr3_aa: CATSGAQNTEAFF
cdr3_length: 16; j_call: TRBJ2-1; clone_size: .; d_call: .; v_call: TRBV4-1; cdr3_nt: TGCGCCAGCAGCCAAGGTAGCGTTCAGACCTACAATGAGCAGTTCTTC; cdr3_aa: CASSQGSVQTYNEQFF
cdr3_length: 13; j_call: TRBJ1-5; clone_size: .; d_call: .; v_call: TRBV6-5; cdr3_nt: TGTGCCAGCGGACAGAATAGCAATCAGCCCCAGCATTTT; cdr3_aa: CASGQNSNQPQHF
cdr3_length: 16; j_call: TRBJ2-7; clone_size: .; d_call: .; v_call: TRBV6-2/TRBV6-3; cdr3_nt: TGTGCCAGCAGTTACTCGAAGCAGGGATTGAACTACGAGCAGTACTTC; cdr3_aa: CASSYSKQGLNYEQYF
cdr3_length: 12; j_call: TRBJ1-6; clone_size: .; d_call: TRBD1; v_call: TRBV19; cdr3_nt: TGTGCCAGTCGTGGACAGGGGACACCCCTCCACTTT; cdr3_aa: CASRGQGTPLHF
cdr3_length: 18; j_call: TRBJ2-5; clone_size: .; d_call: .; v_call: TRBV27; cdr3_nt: TGTGCCAGCAGTGAACTGGGGGCGGGAGAACACGCCCAAGAGACCCAGTACTTC; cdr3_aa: CASSELGAGEHAQETQYF
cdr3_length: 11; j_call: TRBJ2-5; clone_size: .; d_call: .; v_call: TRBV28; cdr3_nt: TGTGCCAGCAGGGAGTTAGAGACCCAGTACTTC; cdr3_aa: CASRELETQYF
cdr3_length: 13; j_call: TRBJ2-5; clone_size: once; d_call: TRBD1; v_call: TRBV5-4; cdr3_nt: TGTGCCAGCAGCAGGGGGCAAGGGGAGACCCAGTACTTC; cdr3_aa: CASSRGQGETQYF
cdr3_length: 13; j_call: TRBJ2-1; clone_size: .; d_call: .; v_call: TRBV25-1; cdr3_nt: TGTGCCAGCAGTGACCAAACAGGACGGTGGCAGTTCTTC; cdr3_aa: CASSDQTGRWQFF
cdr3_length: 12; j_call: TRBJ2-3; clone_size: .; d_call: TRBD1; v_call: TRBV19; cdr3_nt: TGTGCCAGTAGGGACAGGGGAGGTACGCAGTATTTT; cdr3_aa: CASRDRGGTQYF
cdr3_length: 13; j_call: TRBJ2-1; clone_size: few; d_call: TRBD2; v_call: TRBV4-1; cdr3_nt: TGCGCCAGCAGCCAAGAGTGGGGGAGGGCCCCGTTCTTC; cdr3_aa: CASSQEWGRAPFF